Detailed here is one TCR beta chain. Its specificity is not known. Indicated treatment: roughly nine-day PBMC culture with coronavirus spike peptide pools or control peptides (ViraFEST assay). This entry comes from a study of vaccination and CD4 T cells after COVID-19. The Oncomine TCR Beta short-read assay sequenced DNA from cultured CD4+ T cells. Each CDR3 protein is one row after TCRdb ran MiXCR on the PCR reads. The table lists 9,500 to 15,000 distinct CDR3 sequences, around half of them singletons. This CDR3 contains 16 residues. In germline, CDR1 is MNHEY, CDR2 SVGAGI. After removal of 4 bases from V and 0 bases from J, the junction contained 4 bases not matched to a gene.

The chain employs TRBV6-5 and TRBJ2-5, with 11 bases fitting TRBD2. The sequenced material came from CD4+ T cells from blood, cultured in vitro. This TCR came from a human donor who had recovered from COVID-19. The CDR3 sequence is CASSSSSGGNQETQYF. CDR3 coding DNA: TGTGCCAGCAGTTCCTCTAGCGGGGGGAACCAAGAGACCCAGTACTTC.